Included here is one T cell receptor (beta chain) sequence, with context. No cognate antigen has been identified for it. No much larger clone exists at a distance of one base, and base qualities are not known. These data originate in a study of blood T cell repertoires in COVID-19 (dated by TCRdb to 2018 to 2020). Describing the broader study: Samples from collaborators originated in the United States, Italy and Spain and spanned both the acute and convalescent phases of COVID-19. The material from the prospective study consisted of cDNA or gDNA derived from T cells, B-cell-depleted T cells, or PBMCs. The dataset comprised deeply sampled blood TCRbeta repertoires from subjects exposed to, actively infected with, or recovered from COVID-19. The repertoires were released in a freely available public database intended as a resource for research on the immune response to SARS-CoV-2. The samples were drawn from two sources: the first 160 participants of the ongoing ImmuneRACE study, and some 1,300 subjects contributed by 6 global collaborators. A de-identified subject ID, COVID-19 status, age in years and sex were almost always included in the sample metadata. Where available, HLA class I and class II types were obtained from metadata supplied by the sample provider rather than from assay-based typing.

General study outcomes and caveats: The amount of clinical and demographic metadata varied by source and participant and was provided uncurated.

The immunoSEQ Assay, a bias-controlled multiplex PCR, was used to amplify TCRbeta CDR3 regions from genomic DNA. The published analysis was carried out like this. Within the assay, amplification of reference gene primers was used to estimate how many nucleated cells each sample contained. Sequence reads were collapsed and filtered to measure the absolute abundance of every unique TCRbeta CDR3 rearrangement. For each sample, productive Simpson clonality was calculated as the square root of Simpson's diversity index over productive rearrangements. TCRdb obtained this table from immuneACCESS and retained in-frame rearrangements with V and J assigned. These tables miss some clones; where compared with another copy, unresolved V genes account for less than half of the shortfall, and the remainder is unexplained. The V and J calls and clone size are taken from that table; D and trimming were inferred from the DNA. The sample table records 100,000 to 150,000 clones; about nine tenths of these occur just once. Jointly, the top ten make up over 9.5% of the sample.

In Seattle, one collaborating source enrolled patients while the infection was active and tracked those patients longitudinally over the course of disease. Whole blood was collected in K2EDTA tubes by collaborating institutions according to the institutions' own protocols. For TCRbeta analysis, collaborator samples were shipped as frozen whole blood, as isolated PBMCs, or as DNA extracted from either sample type. V is cut back by 5 bases and J by 4 bases, with 6 bases in the junction unmatched. From a lookup of the germline V gene, CDR1 and CDR2 are SGHTA and FQGNSA. The CDR3 spans 15 residues, from the cysteine through the phenylalanine. Of all the DNA, just the CDR3 is kept, 45 bases in frame from base 1.

This sequence uses TRBV7-2 and TRBJ1-5, and TRBD1 aligns with 9 junction nucleotides. Sequenced input: peripheral blood. The clonotype was recovered from a woman in her 70s with COVID-19, enrolled during active disease. The nucleotides are TGTGCCAGCAGCCCGAGGACAGGGGAGAATCAGCCCCAGCATTTT. The resulting protein is CASSPRTGENQPQHF.